This T cell receptor beta chain was found in a study of early T cells in non-severe SARS-CoV-2 infection listed by TCRdb under 2021. For the study in its entirety: Bulk RNA from unsorted whole blood was used for TCR sequencing, so alpha and beta chains could not be paired. Study-level results and caveats: Matching against VDJdb was skewed toward anti-spike CD8 responses, likely underestimated virus-specific expansions, and missed private and CD4 specificities.

Receptors were amplified or captured by 5' RACE. The sequencing machine was a NextSeq 500. Unique molecular identifiers were attached to individual cDNA molecules in the TCR library protocol so that sequencing error and PCR bias could be corrected. Both TCR alpha and beta chains were sequenced, and tight co-correlation was observed between alpha and beta sequence abundances in each sample. The authors' analysis ran thus. Decombinator V4 was used to annotate the V gene, J gene and CDR3 of the TCR sequences. Expanded TCRs were defined as changing significantly between any two time points under a Poisson model with p below 0.0001. Abundances of TCRs were expressed as counts per million after normalisation to the total number of TCRs sequenced in each sample. VDJdb, accessed 1 November 2021, was searched for CMV, EBV and SARS-CoV-2 annotated TCRs, with TCRs annotated for multiple antigens excluded. TCRdb cleaned the public reads at Q25 with fastp, built clones with MiXCR and kept in-frame beta chains. Every entry covers one CDR3 protein and lists the most common genes and DNA from its rows. These V and J calls derive from TCRdb rather than the authors' analysis. This sample lists 60,000 to 75,000 distinct CDR3 sequences; roughly 11% were detected once. The ten largest make up under 7% of the sample.

A case-control design nested within a healthcare worker cohort in London, UK, was used, with weekly nasopharyngeal swab PCR tests and blood sampling performed. Healthcare workers were recruited between 23 and 31 March 2020, during the week of the UK lockdown, and were followed weekly for up to roughly 16 weeks. Regarding this clonotype: Which antigen it targets is not known. Per-base qualities were not stored, and no clone one base away is much larger.

The sequence was obtained from an adult who was a healthcare worker with PCR-confirmed SARS-CoV-2 infection or an uninfected control (not recorded which). The sample consisted of whole blood, taken at baseline.

Read as DNA, the sequence is TGTGCCAGCAGCCAAGTTTCTCCCCGGGACTACGGGTTCGGGGACGAGCAGTACTTC. Its translation reads: CASSQVSPRDYGFGDEQYF. The rearranged segments are TRBV3-1 and TRBJ2-7; 7 bases in the middle match TRBD2. V and J are trimmed by 1 base and 5 bases, and the gene matches miss 20 bases of the junction. From the cysteine through the phenylalanine, the CDR3 covers 19 amino acids. Just the 57-base CDR3 DNA is kept, in frame starting at base 1. The germline V gene (reference sequence) gives CDR1 as LGHDT and CDR2 as YNNKEL.